This entry features one T cell receptor (beta chain) sequence. Profiled with immunoSEQ multiplex PCR; TCRdb holds only in-frame clones, not every one. The data contain about 200,000 clones, 89% of them singletons. The data are from a study of blood T cell repertoires in COVID-19. Living in 25 or so US areas, the participants were between about 18 and 100 years of age. Trimming shortened V by 5 bases and J by 0 bases, and 14 bases separated the two germline ends. This CDR3 is built from 15 residues. The germline CDR1 and CDR2 sequences are LNHNV and YYDKDF (reference sequence). This clonotype was sampled from a woman under 30 who had recovered from COVID-19. The gene calls are TRBV15 and TRBJ2-7, with D perhaps TRBD1 (6 bases). Material: PBMCs or T cells enriched from blood (not recorded which). The CDR3 loop reads CATSGRDTYSYEQYF. The CDR3 bases are TGTGCCACCAGCGGCCGGGACACGTACTCCTACGAGCAGTACTTC.